The 5 T cell receptor beta chains below come from one sample, sequenced in a study of T cell responses to AZD1222 COVID-19 vaccine. Libraries were prepared by immunoSEQ multiplex PCR; TCRdb keeps only in-frame clonotypes and omits some of them. The repertoire holds roughly 180,000 clones, with less than 95% as singletons. This specimen consisted of peripheral blood, obtained on day 0 of AZD1222 vaccination. All receptors derive from an adult in good health.

The chain is built from TRBV27 and TRBJ1-1; D ambiguous. Germline loops: CDR1 MNHEY, CDR2 SMNVEV (reference sequence). The CDR3 is 14 amino acids. The V end lost 4 bases, the J end lost 3 bases, and 12 bases lay between the germline ends. The CDR3 loop reads CASSSLGAYTEAFF. The CDR3 DNA is TGTGCCAGCAGTTCCTTAGGCGCGTACACTGAAGCTTTCTTT.

This chain uses TRBV23-1 with TRBJ1-2, with D uncertain. TRBV23-1 qualifies as an ORF whose function is uncertain. V lost 0 bases and J lost 8, with 16 bases in between. The CDR3 sequence is 15 residues long. For the CDR3, the DNA is TGCGCCAGCAGTCAATCCGCTGGGCAGGTTGTGGGCTACACCTTC. Translation gives CASSQSAGQVVGYTF.

The chain uses TRBV4-1 and TRBJ2-3; the match to TRBD2 covers 10 bases. The trim removed 2 bases at V and 4 bases at J, leaving 12 bases unmatched. Germline assignment: CDR1 MGHRA and CDR2 YSYEKL. The CDR3 totals 18 residues. CDR3 nucleotides: TGCGCCAGCAGCCAACAACTGGGGAGCGGGAGGGCTGCAGATACGCAGTATTTT. This encodes CASSQQLGSGRAADTQYF.

The chain has TRBV29-1 and TRBJ2-7; possibly TRBD1 or TRBD2 for D (5 bases each). From germline, CDR1 is SQVTM and CDR2 ANQGSEA. The ends were cut back, 4 bases at V and 0 bases at J, with 13 bases in the middle. The CDR3 consists of 14 residues. CDR3 region: CSVVGVDSSYEQYF. In DNA, the CDR3 is TGCAGCGTTGTGGGGGTAGACAGCTCCTACGAGCAGTACTTC.

Written as DNA, the CDR3 is TGTGCCAGCAGCTTAGCCTCCGATTACGGGAACACTGAAGCTTTCTTT. Translated: CASSLASDYGNTEAFF. The chain uses TRBV7-8 and TRBJ1-1; D is unresolved. Germline CDR1 is SGHVS and CDR2 is FQNEAQ. Trimming shortened V by 0 bases and J by 1 base, and 12 bases separated the two germline ends. The CDR3 length is 16 residues. The full variable domain, its missing parts supplied by reference TRBV7-8 and TRBJ1-1, is GAGVSQSPRYKVAKRGQDVALRCDPISGHVSLFWYQQALGQGPEFLTYFQNEAQLDKSGLPSDRFFAERPEGSVSTLKIQRTQQEDSAVYLCASSLASDYGNTEAFFGQGTRLTVV.